Detailed here is one TCR beta chain. The data were taken from a study of technical replicates of blood from several donors. Germline values: CDR1 GTSNPN, CDR2 SVGIG (reference sequence). The length of the CDR3 is 13 residues. Trimming removed 1 base from V and 4 bases from J; junction bases left unmatched: 0. Some clones are missing from TCRdb's copy, which holds only in-frame ones; the method was immunoSEQ multiplex PCR. The sample carries 12,000 to 15,000 clones, 84% recorded once. This rearrangement joins TRBV30 to TRBJ1-5, with 8 bases lining up with TRBD1. Sequenced sample: PBMCs. The clonotype comes from a human donor in good health. CDR3 in amino acids: CAWSGTGNQPQHF. CDR3 sequence (DNA): TGTGCCTGGAGTGGGACAGGGAATCAGCCCCAGCATTTT.